This TCR beta chain was sequenced in a study of cytomegalovirus exposure and HLA in healthy donors. The wider study: An early data release held approximately 80 million unique TCRs from HLA-typed donors.

The length of the CDR3 is 17 residues. The V gene end was trimmed by 0 bases and the J gene end by 4 bases; junction bases not matched to a gene: 7. In germline, CDR1 is SEHNR, CDR2 FQNEAQ (reference sequence). A word on this clone: Its antigen is not identified.

Findings and limits, study-wide: A later analysis, which compared TCR beta chains of equal frequency, found the HLA-associated ones more clonally expanded.

It was with 60 Vbeta and 13 Jbeta primers that the PCR ran. Under the authors' procedure: Some 80 million unique TCR beta chains, roughly 10 million shared, were counted in a later analysis. TCRdb keeps only in-frame clones here, not all; method: immunoSEQ multiplex PCR. The V and J calls and clone size come from that table; D and trimming were worked out from the DNA. This table has under 130,000 clones, just under 75% appearing once. Sequencing input: PBMCs. The receptor was isolated from a man aged 50 or older in good health and CMV-seropositive. The rearrangement joins TRBV7-9 to TRBJ2-5, with 11 positions matching TRBD2. The CDR3 reads CASSLASVAGGLETQYF. The CDR3 DNA sequence: TGTGCCAGCAGCTTAGCGTCGGTAGCGGGGGGGCTAGAGACCCAGTACTTC.